A selection of T cell receptor beta chains follows, all from one sample in a study of CD8 T cells in Susac syndrome. TCRdb independently ran MiXCR on the immunoSEQ multiplex PCR reads; one entry per CDR3 protein. The sample has roughly 190,000 distinct CDR3 sequences; 95% are singletons. Sequencing was carried out using CD8+ T cells from PBMCs. The origin of the receptors is a human donor with Susac syndrome. Each CDR3 is given with its conserved first and last residue. The D gene is left open where the match is weak. Rows give clone size only sometimes, using once, few, many, or a class for an expanded clone.

V	size	D	J	DNA	CDR3
TRBV6-5	NA	NA	TRBJ2-1	TGTGCCAGCAGAGGACAGTACAATGAGCAGTTCTTC	CASRGQYNEQFF
TRBV9	few	TRBD2	TRBJ2-5	TGTGCCAGCAGCGTAGTCGGGACTAGCGGAGTGGAGACCCAGTACTTC	CASSVVGTSGVETQYF
TRBV7-9	NA	NA	TRBJ2-5	TGTGCCAGCAGCTCCCGCGTCACGGAAAAACAAGAGACCCAGTACTTC	CASSSRVTEKQETQYF
TRBV24-1	NA	NA	TRBJ1-5	TGTGCCACGGGCGGCGCGAATCAGCCCCAGCATTTT	CATGGANQPQHF
TRBV28	NA	NA	TRBJ1-1	TGTGCCAGCAGTCCTGAGACAGCGAACACTGAAGCTTTCTTT	CASSPETANTEAFF
TRBV6-5	NA	TRBD1	TRBJ1-6	TGTGCCAGCAGTTCAACACAGGGGGTAGAGCCCCTCCACTTT	CASSSTQGVEPLHF
TRBV7-9	NA	TRBD1	TRBJ2-2	TGTGCCAGCAGCTTAGTGAATACAGGGGCCACCGGGGAGCTGTTTTTT	CASSLVNTGATGELFF
TRBV7-2	NA	NA	TRBJ2-7	TGTGCCAGCAGCTTAGTGGCCTACGAGCAGTACTTC	CASSLVAYEQYF
TRBV3-1	NA	TRBD1	TRBJ2-5	TGTGCCAGCAGCCCAGCCGGGACAGGGGGGGAGACCCAGTACTTC	CASSPAGTGGETQYF
TRBV19	few	NA	TRBJ1-1	TGTGCCAGTAGTCCCCGGGGGGGGAACACTGAAGCTTTCTTT	CASSPRGGNTEAFF
TRBV5-4	NA	NA	TRBJ1-1	TGTGCCAGCAGCTTGGGACAGAATAATGAAGCTTTCTTT	CASSLGQNNEAFF
TRBV19	NA	NA	TRBJ2-1	TGTGCCAGTAGTATCATCGGCTTTAATGAGCAGTTCTTC	CASSIIGFNEQFF
TRBV5-1	NA	NA	TRBJ2-5	TGCGCCAGCAGCTTTACTCCGGACGGCGACCAAGAGACCCAGTACTTC	CASSFTPDGDQETQYF
TRBV5-6	NA	NA	TRBJ2-3	TGTGCCAGCAGATCCGGGGTTCAGGCGCAGTATTTT	CASRSGVQAQYF
TRBV2	NA	TRBD2	TRBJ2-6	TGTGCCAGCAGGTCGACTAGCGGGAGTGGTTACTCTGGGGCCAACGTCCTGACTTTC	CASRSTSGSGYSGANVLTF
TRBV5-6	NA	NA	TRBJ1-1	TGTGCCAGCAGCAGGCGGGGGCGGGGGACTGAAGCTTTCTTT	CASSRRGRGTEAFF
TRBV11-2	NA	NA	TRBJ1-2	TGTGCCAGCAGCCCGGCGGGGGCTCTTCTCTATGGCTACACCTTC	CASSPAGALLYGYTF
TRBV20-1	NA	TRBD2	TRBJ2-5	TGCAGTGCTAGAGATGGGGCGGGGGGGACAGTTCAAGAGACCCAGTACTTC	CSARDGAGGTVQETQYF
TRBV9	NA	TRBD1	TRBJ2-3	TGTGCCAGCAGCTACGGACAGGGGGTGGATACGCAGTATTTT	CASSYGQGVDTQYF
TRBV7-9	NA	TRBD2	TRBJ2-2	TGTGCCAGCACCCTTACTAGCGGGAGGACCGGGGAGCTGTTTTTT	CASTLTSGRTGELFF
TRBV29-1	once	TRBD1	TRBJ2-6	TGCAGCGTGCCGACAGGGGTCCGCTCTGGGGCCAACGTCCTGACTTTC	CSVPTGVRSGANVLTF
TRBV20-1	NA	TRBD2	TRBJ2-1	TGCAGTGCTAGGGCGACTAGCGGGAGTTTGAGTGAGCAGTTCTTC	CSARATSGSLSEQFF
TRBV28	NA	NA	TRBJ2-1	TGTGCCAGCAGTTTGAACATTAATGAGCAGTTCTTC	CASSLNINEQFF
TRBV6-5	NA	NA	TRBJ1-1	TGTGCCAGCAGTTACTCGAGAGTGAACACTGAAGCTTTCTTT	CASSYSRVNTEAFF
TRBV19	NA	NA	TRBJ2-7	TGTGCCAGTAGTGCGGGGAACGAGCAGTACTTC	CASSAGNEQYF
TRBV12-2	NA	NA	TRBJ1-5	TGTGCAAGTCGTATCAATCAGCCCCAGCATTTT	CASRINQPQHF
TRBV6-2/TRBV6-3	NA	TRBD1	TRBJ2-5	TGTGCCAGCAGCTACCTTGACAGGGGGCGAGAGACCCAGTACTTC	CASSYLDRGRETQYF
TRBV12-3/TRBV12-4	NA	NA	TRBJ2-1	TGTGCCAGCAGTCCGCCTTATAATGAGCAGTTCTTC	CASSPPYNEQFF
TRBV29-1	NA	TRBD2	TRBJ2-1	TGCAGCCCAGGACTAGCGGGTAATAATGAGCAGTTCTTC	CSPGLAGNNEQFF
TRBV6-6	NA	TRBD1	TRBJ2-1	TGTGCCAGCAGTTACCTCGGGACAGGGGTTAACAATGAGCAGTTCTTC	CASSYLGTGVNNEQFF
TRBV3-1	NA	TRBD1	TRBJ1-1	TGTGCCAGCAGCCCAGGGACAGAGTATAAGCCTGAAGCTTTCTTT	CASSPGTEYKPEAFF
TRBV29-1	NA	NA	TRBJ1-1	TGCAGCGTTGAATTGTCGTTCGGAAAATCAGAAGCTTTCTTT	CSVELSFGKSEAFF
TRBV20-1	NA	NA	TRBJ1-5	TGCAGTGCTAGCGAGCCCTCAAGGGGCAATCAGCCCCAGCATTTT	CSASEPSRGNQPQHF
TRBV7-9	NA	TRBD2	TRBJ2-1	TGTGCCACCCCCCGCGGGAGGGCCTCCTACAATGAGCAGTTCTTC	CATPRGRASYNEQFF
TRBV5-1	NA	TRBD1	TRBJ1-2	TGCGCCAGCAGCTTGGTACCAGGGGGCGGCTATGGCTACACCTTC	CASSLVPGGGYGYTF
TRBV27	NA	NA	TRBJ2-7	TGTGCCAGCGGGCCGGGGACCTACGAGCAGTACTTC	CASGPGTYEQYF
TRBV20-1	NA	NA	TRBJ2-2	TGCAGTGCTAGAGCCTACGGCGACAAGCTGGGGAACGGGGAGCTGTTTTTT	CSARAYGDKLGNGELFF
TRBV5-6	NA	NA	TRBJ1-2	TGTGCCAGCAGCTTGCTCTATGGCTACACCTTC	CASSLLYGYTF
TRBV2	few	NA	TRBJ2-7	TGTGCCAGCAGGGGTGGTTCCTACGAGCAGTACTTC	CASRGGSYEQYF
TRBV20-1	NA	TRBD2	TRBJ2-2	TGCAGTGCTAGAGATCTGCCTAGCGGGGGGACGAACACCGGGGAGCTGTTTTTT	CSARDLPSGGTNTGELFF
TRBV7-9	NA	NA	TRBJ2-5	TGTGCCAGCAGCTTAACCCCGGGGGACCAAGAGACCCAGTACTTC	CASSLTPGDQETQYF
TRBV6-5	NA	NA	TRBJ2-7	TGTGCCAGCAGTTTGGGCGGTTGGAGCGCGGACGAGCAGTACTTC	CASSLGGWSADEQYF
TRBV6-6	NA	NA	TRBJ1-1	TGTGCCAGCAGAACAACGACAGAACTGAACACTGAAGCTTTCTTT	CASRTTTELNTEAFF
TRBV18	few	NA	TRBJ2-5	TGTGCCAGCTCACGGCGGGACAGAGAGGAGACCCAGTACTTC	CASSRRDREETQYF